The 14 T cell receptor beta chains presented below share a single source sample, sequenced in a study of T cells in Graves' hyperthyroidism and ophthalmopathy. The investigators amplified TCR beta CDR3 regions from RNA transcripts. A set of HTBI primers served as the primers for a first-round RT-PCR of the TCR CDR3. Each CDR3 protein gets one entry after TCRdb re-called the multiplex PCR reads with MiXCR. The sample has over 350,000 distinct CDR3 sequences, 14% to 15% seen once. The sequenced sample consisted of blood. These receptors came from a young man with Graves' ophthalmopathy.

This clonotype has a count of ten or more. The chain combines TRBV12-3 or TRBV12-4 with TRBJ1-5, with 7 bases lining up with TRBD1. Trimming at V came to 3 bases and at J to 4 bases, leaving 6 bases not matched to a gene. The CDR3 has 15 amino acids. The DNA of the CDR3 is TGTGCCAGCAGTTTTATGGGACAGCAAAATCAGCCCCAGCATTTT. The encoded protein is CASSFMGQQNQPQHF.

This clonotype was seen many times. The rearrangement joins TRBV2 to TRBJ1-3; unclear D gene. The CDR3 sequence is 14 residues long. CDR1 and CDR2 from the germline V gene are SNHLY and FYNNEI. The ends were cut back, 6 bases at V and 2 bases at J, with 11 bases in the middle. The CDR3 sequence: CASRFSETGNTIYF. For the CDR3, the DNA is TGTGCCAGCAGGTTTTCAGAGACTGGAAACACCATATATTTT.

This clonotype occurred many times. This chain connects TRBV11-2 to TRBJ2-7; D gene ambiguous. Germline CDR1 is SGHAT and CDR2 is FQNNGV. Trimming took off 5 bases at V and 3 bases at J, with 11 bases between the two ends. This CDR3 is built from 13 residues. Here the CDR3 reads CASSHENLYEQYF. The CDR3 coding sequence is TGTGCCAGCAGCCACGAGAATCTCTACGAGCAGTACTTC.

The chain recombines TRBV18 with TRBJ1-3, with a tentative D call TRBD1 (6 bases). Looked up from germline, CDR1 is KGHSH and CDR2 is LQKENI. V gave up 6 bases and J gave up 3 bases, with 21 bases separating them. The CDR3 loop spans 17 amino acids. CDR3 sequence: CASSHRDRGGLGNTIYF. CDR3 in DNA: TGTGCCAGCTCCCACCGGGACCGAGGGGGACTTGGAAACACCATATATTTT.

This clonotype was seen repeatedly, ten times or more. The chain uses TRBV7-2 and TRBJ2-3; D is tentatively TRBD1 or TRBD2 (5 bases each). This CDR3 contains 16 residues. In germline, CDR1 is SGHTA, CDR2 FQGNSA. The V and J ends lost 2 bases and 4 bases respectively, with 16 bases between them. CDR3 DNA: TGTGCCAGCAGCTTACACGGGGCTTTAACCGCAGATACGCAGTATTTT. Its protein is CASSLHGALTADTQYF.

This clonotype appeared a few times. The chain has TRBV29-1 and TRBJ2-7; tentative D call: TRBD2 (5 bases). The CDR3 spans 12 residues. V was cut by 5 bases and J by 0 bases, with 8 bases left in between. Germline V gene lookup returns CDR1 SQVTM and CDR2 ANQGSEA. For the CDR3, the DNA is TGCAGCGTTCTAGCCAACTCCTACGAGCAGTACTTC. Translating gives CSVLANSYEQYF.

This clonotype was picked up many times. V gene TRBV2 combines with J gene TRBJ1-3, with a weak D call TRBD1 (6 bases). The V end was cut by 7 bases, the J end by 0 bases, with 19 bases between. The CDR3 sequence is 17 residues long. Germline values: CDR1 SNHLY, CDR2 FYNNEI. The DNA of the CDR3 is TGTGCCAGCACCCGGCGGGGGCCAGATTACTCTGGAAACACCATATATTTT. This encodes CASTRRGPDYSGNTIYF.

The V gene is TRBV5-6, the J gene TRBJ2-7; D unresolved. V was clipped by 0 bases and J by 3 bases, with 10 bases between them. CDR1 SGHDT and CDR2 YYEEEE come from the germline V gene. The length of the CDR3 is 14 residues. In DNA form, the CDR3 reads TGTGCCAGCAGCTTGGGGGCCTCCTACTACGAGCAGTACTTC. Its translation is CASSLGASYYEQYF. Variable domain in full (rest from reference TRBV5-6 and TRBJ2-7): DAGVTQSPTHLIKTRGQQVTLRCSPKSGHDTVSWYQQALGQGPQFIFQYYEEEERQRGNFPDRFSGHQFPNYSSELNVNALLLGDSALYLCASSLGASYYEQYFGPGTRLTVT.

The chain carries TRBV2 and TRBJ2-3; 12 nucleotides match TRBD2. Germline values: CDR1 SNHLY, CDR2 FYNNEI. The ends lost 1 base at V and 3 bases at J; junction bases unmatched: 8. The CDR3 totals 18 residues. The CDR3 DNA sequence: TGTGCCAGCAGTGAAGGGACTAGCGGGGTGTTCGCGACAGATACGCAGTATTTT. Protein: CASSEGTSGVFATDTQYF.

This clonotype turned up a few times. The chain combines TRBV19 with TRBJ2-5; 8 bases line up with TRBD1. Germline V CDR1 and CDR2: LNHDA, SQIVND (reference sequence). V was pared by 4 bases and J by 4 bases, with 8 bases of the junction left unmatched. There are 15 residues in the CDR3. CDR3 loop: CASSTLGRGRETQYF. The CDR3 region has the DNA TGTGCCAGTAGTACCCTAGGCAGGGGGCGAGAGACCCAGTACTTC.

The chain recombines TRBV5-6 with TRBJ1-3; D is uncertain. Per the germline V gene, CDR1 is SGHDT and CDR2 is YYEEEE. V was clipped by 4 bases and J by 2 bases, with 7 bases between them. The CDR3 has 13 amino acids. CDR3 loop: CASSDGPGNTIYF. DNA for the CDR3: TGTGCCAGCAGCGATGGCCCTGGAAACACCATATATTTT.

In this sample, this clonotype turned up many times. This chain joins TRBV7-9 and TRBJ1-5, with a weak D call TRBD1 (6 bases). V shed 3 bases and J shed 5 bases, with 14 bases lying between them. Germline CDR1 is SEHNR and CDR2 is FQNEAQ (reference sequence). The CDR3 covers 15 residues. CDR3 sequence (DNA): TGTGCCAGCAGCTTTGATCTACAGGGCTATCAGCCCCAGCATTTT. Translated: CASSFDLQGYQPQHF.

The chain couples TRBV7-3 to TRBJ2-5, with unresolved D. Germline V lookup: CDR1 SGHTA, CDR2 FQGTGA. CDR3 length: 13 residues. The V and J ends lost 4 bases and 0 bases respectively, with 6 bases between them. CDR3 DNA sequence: TGTGCCAGCAGCTCCTTCAACCAAGAGACCCAGTACTTC. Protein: CASSSFNQETQYF. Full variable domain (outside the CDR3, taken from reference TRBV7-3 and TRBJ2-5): GAGVSQTPSNKVTEKGKYVELRCDPISGHTALYWYRQSLGQGPEFLIYFQGTGAADDSGLPNDRFFAVRPEGSVSTLKIQRTERGDSAVYLCASSSFNQETQYFGPGTRLLVL.

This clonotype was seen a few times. The CDR3 bases are TGTGCCAGCAGCCAATACAGTAATGAGCAGTTCTTC. Translating gives CASSQYSNEQFF. The V call is TRBV14, the J call TRBJ2-1; D unresolved. Between the trimmed V and J ends, which lost 2 bases and 7 bases, there was a span of 6 bases. CDR1 is SGHDN, CDR2 FVKESK, per germline. This CDR3 comprises 12 residues.